This TCR beta chain was sequenced for a study of immune reconstitution after stem cell transplant in scleroderma. Each CDR3 protein is one row after TCRdb ran MiXCR on the RT-PCR reads. The sample yields approximately 3,500 distinct CDR3 sequences, 4.5% to 6.5% seen once. The CDR3 consists of 14 residues. V was shortened by 5 bases and J by 7 bases, with 17 bases between the two germline ends. This sequence originates from a female donor with systemic sclerosis. The chain carries TRBV12-3 or TRBV12-4 and TRBJ1-2; weak D call: TRBD1 (5 bases). Collection of the sample occurred before or after autologous hematopoietic stem cell transplantation (not recorded which). In DNA, the CDR3 is TGTGCCAGCAGTGACCGGGGCCTTCCCCCTGGCTACACCTTC. Its protein is CASSDRGLPPGYTF.